A selection of T cell receptor beta chains follows, all from one sample in a study of tumor and adjacent non-tumor tissue in lung cancer. TCRdb re-derived calls from the multiplex PCR reads in MiXCR, one entry per CDR3 protein. The sample includes 80,000 to 130,000 distinct CDR3 sequences, approximately 60% of them seen just once. Sequencing was performed on distant non-tumor lung tissue. The receptors were sampled from a man aged 25-45 years with non-small cell lung cancer. Both conserved end residues are part of each CDR3. Each record gives: J gene, V gene, D gene, clone size, CDR3 DNA, CDR3 protein. D genes are given only for firm matches. Where a row states a size, it is once, few, many or the class of an expanded clone; other rows omit it.

J: TRBJ1-3
V: TRBV11-2
D: .
size: .
DNA: TGTGCCAGCAACTTAGGCTCAGGCCAAATCTCTGGAAACACCATATATTTT
CDR3: CASNLGSGQISGNTIYF

J: TRBJ2-2
V: TRBV6-2/TRBV6-3
D: TRBD2
size: many
DNA: TGTGCCAGCAGGAGCGGGGGGCGGAACACCGGGGAGCTGTTTTTT
CDR3: CASRSGGRNTGELFF

J: TRBJ1-6
V: TRBV20-1
D: .
size: .
DNA: TGCTATGCTAGAGATCAGGGCCGAGGTTATTCACCCCTCCACTTT
CDR3: CYARDQGRGYSPLHF

J: TRBJ1-4
V: TRBV10-3
D: .
size: many
DNA: TGTGCCATCAGTGAGAGGGCCGAGAATGAAAAACTGTTTTTT
CDR3: CAISERAENEKLFF

J: TRBJ2-3
V: TRBV29-1
D: .
size: .
DNA: TGCAGCGCTAAACTAGGTACAGATACGCAGTATTTT
CDR3: CSAKLGTDTQYF

J: TRBJ2-4
V: TRBV20-1
D: .
size: .
DNA: TGCAGTGCTGGACCCGAGGCGGACATACAGTACTTC
CDR3: CSAGPEADIQYF

J: TRBJ1-1
V: TRBV18
D: .
size: .
DNA: TGTGCCAGCTCACGAGATAAAGTGGCTGAAGCTTTCTTT
CDR3: CASSRDKVAEAFF

J: TRBJ2-3
V: TRBV28
D: TRBD2
size: .
DNA: TGTGCCAGCAGTTCTAGCGGGAGATTGGGAGATACGCAGTATTTT
CDR3: CASSSSGRLGDTQYF

J: TRBJ2-2
V: TRBV24-1
D: .
size: .
DNA: TGTGCCAGCAGCGAAAGGGGTACCAACGGGGAGCTGTTTTTT
CDR3: CASSERGTNGELFF

J: TRBJ1-1
V: TRBV20-1
D: .
size: .
DNA: TGCAGTGCTAGTAGGGGACCCGAGGCTGTCTTT
CDR3: CSASRGPEAVF

J: TRBJ2-3
V: TRBV29-1
D: .
size: .
DNA: TGCAGCGGTAGCAGGGTACGAGATACGCAGTATTTT
CDR3: CSGSRVRDTQYF

J: TRBJ2-7
V: TRBV11-2
D: TRBD1
size: .
DNA: TGTGCCAGCAGCTTAACCGGGACAGGGGGCGGCGAGCAGTACTTC
CDR3: CASSLTGTGGGEQYF

J: TRBJ1-4
V: TRBV11-2
D: TRBD1
size: .
DNA: TGTGCCAGCAGCTCCGACAGGGGGGGAAAACTGATATTT
CDR3: CASSSDRGGKLIF

J: TRBJ1-1
V: TRBV6-1
D: .
size: many
DNA: TGTGCCAGCAACAGATTACAGGCCCTGAACACTGAAGCTTTCTTT
CDR3: CASNRLQALNTEAFF

J: TRBJ2-7
V: TRBV11-2
D: .
size: once
DNA: TGTGCCAGCAGCTTCCGCCCCTTGTGGGAGCAGTACTTC
CDR3: CASSFRPLWEQYF

J: TRBJ2-5
V: TRBV28
D: .
size: .
DNA: TGTGCCAGCAGCTCGGGAGAGGGATTTGGAGAGACCCAGTACTTC
CDR3: CASSSGEGFGETQYF

J: TRBJ2-1
V: TRBV20-1
D: .
size: .
DNA: TGCAGTGCTAGGGACTTTTCCTACAATGAGCAGTTCTTC
CDR3: CSARDFSYNEQFF

J: TRBJ2-5
V: TRBV11-2
D: .
size: .
DNA: TGTGTCAGCAGCCGCCCGCGGGGGCAAGAGACCCAGTGCTTC
CDR3: CVSSRPRGQETQCF

J: TRBJ1-1
V: TRBV11-1
D: .
size: .
DNA: TGTGCCAGCAGCTCCACGGGAGAGAGGTCTGAAGCTTTCTTT
CDR3: CASSSTGERSEAFF

J: TRBJ1-2
V: TRBV19
D: .
size: .
DNA: TGTGCCAGTAGTCCCCATACTCTTAACTATGGCTACACCTTC
CDR3: CASSPHTLNYGYTF

J: TRBJ2-3
V: TRBV5-6
D: .
size: many
DNA: TGTGCCAGCAGCGAAACAGGGTATAGCACAGATACGCAGTATTTT
CDR3: CASSETGYSTDTQYF

J: TRBJ2-1
V: TRBV20-1
D: TRBD2
size: .
DNA: TGCAGTGCAACCTCCCCACTAGCGGGAGGACCTGAGCAGTTCTTC
CDR3: CSATSPLAGGPEQFF

J: TRBJ2-1
V: TRBV20-1
D: TRBD2
size: .
DNA: TGCTGTACCCTGACCGGGACTAGTGTTCTCCGTGAGCAGTTCTTC
CDR3: CCTLTGTSVLREQFF

J: TRBJ1-1
V: TRBV11-1
D: .
size: .
DNA: TGTGCCAGCAGATGGACAGCTGTGAGCAGTGAAGCTTTCTTT
CDR3: CASRWTAVSSEAFF

J: TRBJ2-3
V: TRBV20-1
D: .
size: .
DNA: TGCAGTGCGGTAGGCGGATTTGTTCTAGATATGCAGTATTTT
CDR3: CSAVGGFVLDMQYF

J: TRBJ2-3
V: TRBV10-3
D: TRBD2
size: .
DNA: TGTACCATCAGTGATGACACTAGCGGGAGAACAAAGGGGTCGTTT
CDR3: CTISDDTSGRTKGSF

J: TRBJ2-6
V: TRBV6-5
D: .
size: few
DNA: TGTGCCAGCGGGTTCCAAAACGTCCTGACTTTC
CDR3: CASGFQNVLTF

J: TRBJ2-3
V: TRBV5-1
D: .
size: .
DNA: TGCGCCAGCAGCCGAGGACATGACACGGATAGGCAGTATTTT
CDR3: CASSRGHDTDRQYF

J: TRBJ2-2
V: TRBV6-1
D: .
size: many
DNA: TGTGCCAGCAGGACCGACAGGCTGAACACCGGGGAGCTGTTTTTT
CDR3: CASRTDRLNTGELFF

J: TRBJ1-2
V: TRBV29-1
D: .
size: .
DNA: TGCAGCGTTGAACAGGGGACGTATGACTACACCTTC
CDR3: CSVEQGTYDYTF

J: TRBJ2-1
V: TRBV18
D: .
size: .
DNA: TGTGCCAGCTCACCAACGCCAGGGGAAGACAATGAGCAGATCTTC
CDR3: CASSPTPGEDNEQIF

J: TRBJ1-4
V: TRBV11-2
D: TRBD1
size: .
DNA: TGTGCCAGCAGCGCTGGGACAGGCGCTCGGGAAAAACTGTTTTTT
CDR3: CASSAGTGAREKLFF

J: TRBJ2-1
V: TRBV7-3
D: TRBD2
size: .
DNA: TGTGCCAGCAGCCTTGGACTAGCGGGCAATGAGCAGTTCTTC
CDR3: CASSLGLAGNEQFF

J: TRBJ2-6
V: TRBV6-2/TRBV6-3
D: TRBD1
size: .
DNA: TGTGCCAGCAGTCCCAGGGGGCCTGGGGCCAACGTCACTTTC
CDR3: CASSPRGPGANVTF